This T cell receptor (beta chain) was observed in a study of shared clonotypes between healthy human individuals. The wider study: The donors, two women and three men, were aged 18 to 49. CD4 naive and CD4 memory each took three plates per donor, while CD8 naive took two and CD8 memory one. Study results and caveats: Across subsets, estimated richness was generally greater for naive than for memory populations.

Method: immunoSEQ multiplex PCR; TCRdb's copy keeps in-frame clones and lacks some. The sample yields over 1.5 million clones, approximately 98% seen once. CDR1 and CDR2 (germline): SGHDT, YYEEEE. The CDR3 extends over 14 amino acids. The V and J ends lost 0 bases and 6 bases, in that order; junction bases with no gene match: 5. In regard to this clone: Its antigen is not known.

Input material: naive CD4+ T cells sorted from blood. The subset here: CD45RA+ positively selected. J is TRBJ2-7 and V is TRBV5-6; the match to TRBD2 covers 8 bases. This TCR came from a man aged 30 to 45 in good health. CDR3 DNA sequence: TGTGCCAGCAGCTTGGTCGCGGGAGGTCGCGAGCAGTACTTC. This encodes CASSLVAGGREQYF.